What follows is one T cell receptor (beta chain) and its context. Its matching antigen is unknown. The data were obtained in a study of T cells expressing NK-cell markers. Study overall: The sequencing cohort of eight donors included seven HCMV-seropositive individuals and one seronegative individual. Study-wide results and limits: Dominant NKG2C+ clonotypes in a handful of donors made up roughly 1.0-7.0% of CD8+ T cells. Researchers report these clonotypes also headed the CD3+CD56-NKG2C+ fraction in four donors.

TCR beta cDNA was generated via 5'RACE template switching incorporating UMIs. No DNA is given; TCRdb re-called the 5' RACE reads and lists each CDR3 protein once. The sample's table shows some 440,000 distinct CDR3 sequences. This CDR3 region has 15 residues. Germline V gene data show CDR1 as SGHRS and CDR2 as YFSETQ. The chain links TRBV5-1 to TRBJ2-3; as DNA is missing, the TRBD2 call by TCRdb cannot be tested. Sequenced sample: blood T cells: a sorted CD56 or NKG2C T cell subset, CD4+ or CD8+ T cells, or bulk PBMC T cells (not recorded which). The clonotype was recovered from a woman in her forties or fifties in good health. CDR3: CASSGGLASTDTQYF.